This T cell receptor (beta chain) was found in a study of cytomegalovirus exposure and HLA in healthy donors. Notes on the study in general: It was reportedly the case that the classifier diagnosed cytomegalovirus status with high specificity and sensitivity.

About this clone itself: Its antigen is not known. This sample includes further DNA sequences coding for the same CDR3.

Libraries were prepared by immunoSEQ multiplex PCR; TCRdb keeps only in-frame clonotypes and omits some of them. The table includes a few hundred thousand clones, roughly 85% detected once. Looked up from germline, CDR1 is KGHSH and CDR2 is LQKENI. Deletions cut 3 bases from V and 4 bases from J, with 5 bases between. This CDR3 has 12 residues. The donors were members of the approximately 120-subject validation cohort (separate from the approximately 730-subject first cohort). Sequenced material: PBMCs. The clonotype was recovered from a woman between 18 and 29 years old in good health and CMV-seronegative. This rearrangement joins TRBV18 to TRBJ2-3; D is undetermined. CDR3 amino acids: CASSPRADTQYF. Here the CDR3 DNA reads TGTGCCAGCTCACCCCGGGCAGATACGCAGTATTTT.